One sample yielded the 29 T cell receptor beta chains listed below, sequenced in a study of blood T cell repertoires in COVID-19. Sequencing was performed with immunoSEQ multiplex PCR; in TCRdb, only in-frame clones are kept and a portion is missing. The data hold about 240,000 clones, with around 87% observed a single time. The specimen was PBMCs or T cells enriched from blood (not recorded which). These TCRs come from a middle-aged woman with acute COVID-19.

The chain links TRBV25-1 to TRBJ2-7; 8 nucleotides agree with TRBD1. The CDR3 length is 12 residues. CDR1 is MGHDK and CDR2 is SYGVNS in the germline V gene. DNA of the CDR3: TGTAACCGAAGACAGGGGAACAACGAGCAGTACTTC. This codes for CNRRQGNNEQYF.

This chain uses TRBV15 with TRBJ2-3; 9 nucleotides match TRBD1. This CDR3 region has 14 residues. CDR1 and CDR2 from the germline V gene are LNHNV and YYDKDF (reference sequence). V lost 9 bases and J lost 4; bases outside the gene matches: 8. CDR3 residues: CATGPGQGSDTQYF. The CDR3 DNA reads as TGTGCCACGGGACCGGGACAGGGATCAGATACGCAGTATTTT.

Regarding this clone: Other DNA sequences in the sample encode the same CDR3. This chain joins TRBV6-1 and TRBJ1-1, with 8 bases matching TRBD1. CDR1 MNHNS and CDR2 SASEGT come from the germline V gene. The CDR3 consists of 15 residues. V lost 3 bases and J lost 4; bases outside the gene matches: 7. The DNA of the CDR3 is TGTGCCAGCAGTGAGGAGGGAACAGGGGGCACTGAAGCTTTCTTT. This encodes CASSEEGTGGTEAFF.

About this clone: One end of the junction varies from germline; a read error may be responsible. This chain connects TRBV7-7 to TRBJ2-2, with TRBD2 identical over 12 bases. There are 15 residues in the CDR3. Looked up from germline, CDR1 is SSHAT and CDR2 is FNYEAQ (reference sequence). The CDR3 nucleotides are TGTGCTAGCAGCTCTAGCGGGAGGGCCTTCGGGGAGCTGTTTTTT. This sequence encodes CASSSSGRAFGELFF.

The CDR3 DNA reads TGTGCCAGCAGCCCGGACCCGACAGGGGGCGATTACAATGAGCAGTTCTTC. Translation gives CASSPDPTGGDYNEQFF. The chain recombines TRBV7-6 with TRBJ2-1; 10 bases fit TRBD1. With 5 bases clipped from V and 4 bases from J, the junction kept 11 bases outside the gene matches. Germline V gene sequence: CDR1 SGHVS, CDR2 FNYEAQ. The CDR3 is 17 amino acids.

This clone was observed once. The rearrangement joins TRBV29-1 to TRBJ1-2; D is ambiguous. V dropped 6 bases and J dropped 0 bases, with 11 bases sitting between them. CDR3 length: 13 residues. CDR1 and CDR2 from the germline V gene are SQVTM and ANQGSEA. DNA of the CDR3: TGCAGCGTGAGTCCCCTGTCTAACTATGGCTACACCTTC. It encodes CSVSPLSNYGYTF.

This clone was found a few times. The rearrangement joins TRBV2 to TRBJ2-7; D may be TRBD2 (5 bases). CDR1 and CDR2 (germline): SNHLY, FYNNEI. The CDR3 is 15 amino acids. Between the trimmed V and J ends, which lost 2 bases and 0 bases, there was a span of 11 bases. CDR3 region: CASSEKRGGSYEQYF. DNA for the CDR3: TGTGCCAGCAGTGAAAAGCGCGGAGGCTCCTACGAGCAGTACTTC.

This chain links TRBV28 with TRBJ1-1; D ambiguous. V was clipped by 7 bases and J by 1 base, with 10 bases between them. Germline lookup yields CDR1 MDHEN and CDR2 SYDVKM. CDR3 size: 13 residues. CDR3 DNA sequence: TGTGCCAGCATTGGAGATTGGAACACTGAAGCTTTCTTT. Protein product: CASIGDWNTEAFF.

CDR3 DNA sequence: TGTGCCAGCAGCTTGGTTCTAGCGGGAGGGCCCGGAGATACGCAGTATTTT. Its translation: CASSLVLAGGPGDTQYF. This rearrangement joins TRBV5-6 to TRBJ2-3; 12 positions match TRBD2. The germline V gene has CDR1 SGHDT and CDR2 YYEEEE. V was pared by 0 bases and J by 5 bases, with 7 bases of the junction left unmatched. The CDR3 runs to 17 residues.

This clone was detected once. This chain uses TRBV5-1 with TRBJ2-5, with 12 bases fitting TRBD1. The CDR3 is 15 amino acids. In germline, CDR1 is SGHRS, CDR2 YFSETQ. V dropped 2 bases and J dropped 6; count of bases not matched to a gene: 5. The CDR3 coding sequence is TGCGCCAGCAGCTTCGGGACAGGGGGCAGAAAGACCCAGTACTTC. The encoded protein is CASSFGTGGRKTQYF.

The gene calls are TRBV5-1 and TRBJ2-1, with 7 nucleotides matching TRBD2. The V and J ends lost 4 bases and 10 bases, in that order; junction bases with no gene match: 5. CDR3 length: 12 residues. Germline V CDR1 and CDR2: SGHRS, YFSETQ. The CDR3 DNA reads TGCGCCAGCAGCAGAGGACTAGACGAGCAGTTCTTC. Amino acids: CASSRGLDEQFF.

The chain is built from TRBV27 and TRBJ2-1; 9 bases line up with TRBD2. V lost 3 bases and J lost 7; bases outside the gene matches: 7. Germline CDR1 and CDR2: MNHEY and SMNVEV (reference sequence). This CDR3 comprises 15 residues. CDR3 sequence (DNA): TGTGCCAGCAGTTTTTATAGCGGGAGAGGGAATGAGCAGTTCTTC. The encoded protein is CASSFYSGRGNEQFF.

The V gene is TRBV7-9, the J gene TRBJ2-7; TRBD1 matches at 10 bases. The CDR3 extends over 13 amino acids. V lost 5 bases and J lost 6; bases outside the gene matches: 4. From germline, CDR1 is SEHNR and CDR2 FQNEAQ (reference sequence). The CDR3: CASSRGTGAEQYF. As DNA, the CDR3 is TGTGCCAGCAGCAGAGGGACAGGGGCCGAGCAGTACTTC.

The rearrangement uses TRBV11-2 and TRBJ1-1; D ambiguous. The CDR3 extends over 13 amino acids. Deletions cut 5 bases from V and 2 bases from J, with 9 bases between. Looked up from germline, CDR1 is SGHAT and CDR2 is FQNNGV. CDR3 residues: CASSQNSNTEAFF. Here the CDR3 DNA reads TGTGCCAGCAGCCAAAACTCTAACACTGAAGCTTTCTTT. Looking up the rest from reference TRBV11-2 and TRBJ1-1 gives the full variable domain: EAGVAQSPRYKIIEKRQSVAFWCNPISGHATLYWYQQILGQGPKLLIQFQNNGVVDDSQLPKDRFSAERLKGVDSTLKIQPAKLEDSAVYLCASSQNSNTEAFFGQGTRLTVV.

The chain carries TRBV19 and TRBJ2-1; possibly TRBD2 for D (6 bases). Germline loops: CDR1 LNHDA, CDR2 SQIVND (reference sequence). The CDR3 extends over 16 amino acids. Trimming took off 3 bases at V and 0 bases at J, with 12 bases between the two ends. Here the CDR3 reads CASSIYAGNSYNEQFF. DNA of the CDR3: TGTGCCAGTAGTATCTATGCGGGGAACTCCTACAATGAGCAGTTCTTC.

This chain joins TRBV6-6 and TRBJ2-3, with D possibly being TRBD1 (5 bases). Trimming stripped 7 bases from V and 5 bases from J, with 16 bases between. CDR1 and CDR2 from the germline V gene are MNHNY and SVGAGI (reference sequence). This CDR3 has 14 residues. CDR3 residues: CASMVRENVDTQYF. CDR3 DNA: TGTGCCAGCATGGTCAGGGAAAATGTAGATACGCAGTATTTT.

DNA for the CDR3: TGTGCCAGCAGTCCCGCGGGAGGGGCGCCTGGGGAGCAGTACTTC. The encoded protein is CASSPAGGAPGEQYF. The chain couples TRBV27 to TRBJ2-7, with 9 bases that match TRBD2. CDR1 and CDR2 (germline): MNHEY, SMNVEV (reference sequence). This CDR3 spans 15 amino acids. With V trimmed by 5 bases and J by 7 bases, 12 bases remained unmatched.

This clone was detected only once. The chain joins TRBV11-3 to TRBJ2-2; D may be TRBD1 (5 bases). The CDR3 is 13 amino acids. Trimming left V 7 bases short and J 3 bases short, with 9 bases between. CDR1 is SGHNT and CDR2 is YENEEA in the germline V gene. CDR3 sequence: CASTPRDTGELFF. In nucleotides, the CDR3 is TGTGCCAGCACTCCCAGGGACACCGGGGAGCTGTTTTTT. Supplemented by reference TRBV11-3 and TRBJ2-2, the full variable domain reads EAGVVQSPRYKIIEKKQPVAFWCNPISGHNTLYWYLQNLGQGPELLIRYENEEAVDDSQLPKDRFSAERLKGVDSTLKIQPAELGDSAVYLCASTPRDTGELFFGEGSRLTVL.

The gene calls are TRBV10-3 and TRBJ2-1; D is perhaps TRBD2 (5 bases). Looked up from germline, CDR1 is ENHRY and CDR2 is SYGVKD. The CDR3 loop spans 18 amino acids. The V end lost 3 bases, the J end lost 0 bases, and 18 bases lay between the germline ends. The CDR3 coding sequence is TGTGCCATCAGTGAACCCCCATTGGGCGGGTACTCCTACAATGAGCAGTTCTTC. It specifies CAISEPPLGGYSYNEQFF.

The chain uses TRBV5-1 and TRBJ2-7; 11 bases are shared with TRBD2. This CDR3 region has 16 residues. J lost 5 bases, V lost 4 bases, and 11 bases had no gene match. The germline V gene encodes CDR1 SGHRS and CDR2 YFSETQ. CDR3 protein: CASSELPTSGRNEQYF. For the CDR3, the DNA is TGCGCCAGCAGCGAGCTACCCACTAGCGGGAGAAACGAGCAGTACTTC.

V and J are TRBV7-9 and TRBJ2-3; D is uncertain. Deletions cut 1 base from V and 4 bases from J, with 6 bases between. The CDR3 length is 13 residues. Germline V gene data show CDR1 as SEHNR and CDR2 as FQNEAQ (reference sequence). The CDR3 loop reads CASSLDGPDTQYF. CDR3 DNA: TGTGCCAGCAGCTTAGATGGGCCAGATACGCAGTATTTT.

As concerns this clone: The same CDR3 also results from other DNA sequences found in this sample. The chain joins TRBV5-1 to TRBJ1-6; TRBD1 agrees at 7 bases. CDR3 size: 14 residues. Losses at the gene ends were 0 bases for V and 9 bases for J; bases not matched to a gene: 3. CDR1 and CDR2 (germline): SGHRS, YFSETQ. CDR3 DNA: TGCGCCAGCAGCTTGGTAGGGGGCCGTTCACCCCTCCACTTT. Translated: CASSLVGGRSPLHF.

The count of this clone is one. The rearrangement uses TRBV29-1 and TRBJ1-1; possible D gene TRBD1, 6 bases. The CDR3 covers 13 residues. V was cut by 5 bases and J by 4 bases, with 14 bases left in between. Germline assignment: CDR1 SQVTM and CDR2 ANQGSEA. The CDR3 DNA is TGCAGCGTTTTGCGTATACAGGGCACTGAAGCTTTCTTT. Translated: CSVLRIQGTEAFF.

The V gene is TRBV5-6, the J gene TRBJ2-7; 12 bases align to TRBD2. Germline V gene lookup returns CDR1 SGHDT and CDR2 YYEEEE. The CDR3 length is 15 residues. V shed 0 bases and J 4 bases; nucleotides not matched to a gene: 2. The chain's CDR3 is CASSLGLAGVYEQYF. Written as DNA, the CDR3 is TGTGCCAGCAGCTTGGGACTAGCGGGAGTGTACGAGCAGTACTTC.

V is TRBV25-1 and J is TRBJ2-1; 7 bases fit TRBD1. This CDR3 spans 12 amino acids. Trimming cost V 6 bases and J 9 bases; bases outside gene matches: 5. CDR1 is MGHDK, CDR2 SYGVNS, per germline. The CDR3 DNA is TGTGCCAGCAGCCTAGGGGGCGGTGAGCAGTTCTTC. This encodes CASSLGGGEQFF.

J is TRBJ2-1 and V is TRBV18; TRBD1 aligns across 7 bases. Trimming took 6 bases from V and 7 from J; bases not matched to a gene: 15. This CDR3 has 16 amino acids. Per germline, CDR1 KGHSH and CDR2 LQKENI. The CDR3 sequence is CASSRQGTASQNEQFF. The CDR3 region has the DNA TGTGCCAGCTCCCGCCAAGGGACAGCCTCCCAAAATGAGCAGTTCTTC.

The chain combines TRBV29-1 with TRBJ2-1; possibly TRBD2 for D (6 bases). Germline CDR1 reads SQVTM; CDR2 reads ANQGSEA. This CDR3 has 14 residues. The V end was cut by 3 bases, the J end by 3 bases, with 12 bases between. CDR3 in DNA: TGCAGCGTTGATCTTCGGGGAGGCTACAATGAGCAGTTCTTC. Amino acids: CSVDLRGGYNEQFF.

Comment on this clone: The same CDR3 can be traced to other DNA sequences in this sample. The chain couples TRBV18 to TRBJ2-1; the match to TRBD2 covers 9 bases. Per germline, CDR1 KGHSH and CDR2 LQKENI. This CDR3 is built from 15 residues. V trimming: 0 bases; J trimming: 4 bases; junction bases outside the gene matches: 1. In nucleotides, the CDR3 is TGTGCCAGCTCACCACCTAGCGGGAGTTACAATGAGCAGTTCTTC. Its translation: CASSPPSGSYNEQFF.

The chain combines TRBV24-1 with TRBJ2-5; 8 bases align to TRBD1. Germline loops: CDR1 KGHDR, CDR2 SFDVKD. Trimming removed 3 bases from V and 4 bases from J; junction bases left unmatched: 9. This CDR3 has 16 amino acids. The CDR3 reads CATSDPGTGRRETQYF. Here the CDR3 DNA reads TGTGCCACCAGTGATCCAGGGACAGGAAGACGAGAGACCCAGTACTTC.